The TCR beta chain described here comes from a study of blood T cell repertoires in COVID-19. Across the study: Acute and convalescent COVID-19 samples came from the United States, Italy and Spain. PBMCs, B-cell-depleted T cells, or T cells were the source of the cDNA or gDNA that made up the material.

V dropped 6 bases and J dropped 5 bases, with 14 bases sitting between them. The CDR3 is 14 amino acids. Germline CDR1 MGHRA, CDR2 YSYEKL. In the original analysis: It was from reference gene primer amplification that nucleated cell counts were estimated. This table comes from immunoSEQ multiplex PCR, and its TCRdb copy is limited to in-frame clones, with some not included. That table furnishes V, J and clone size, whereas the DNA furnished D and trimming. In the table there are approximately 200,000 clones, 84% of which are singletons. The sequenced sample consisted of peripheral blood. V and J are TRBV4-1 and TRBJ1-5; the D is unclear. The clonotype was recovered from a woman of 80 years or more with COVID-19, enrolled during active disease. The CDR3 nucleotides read TGCGCCAGCAGAAGGAGGGAGGGAGATCAGCCCCAGCATTTT. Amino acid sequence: CASRRREGDQPQHF.